These T cell receptor beta chains were read from a single sample in a study of cytomegalovirus exposure and HLA in healthy donors. Profiling relied on immunoSEQ multiplex PCR, and the TCRdb table lists in-frame clones only, not all of them. This table has about 190,000 clones, approximately 86% appearing once. Specimen: PBMCs. Receptor source: a boy between 2 and 10 years old in good health and CMV-seronegative. CDR3s include the opening cysteine and the closing phenylalanine or tryptophan. Fields, in order: V gene, J gene, D gene, clone size, CDR3 DNA, CDR3 protein. A D gene is named only where the DNA matches it firmly. Where a row states a size, it is once, few, many or the class of an expanded clone; other rows omit it.

v_call: TRBV7-9
j_call: TRBJ1-1
d_call: NA
clone_size: NA
cdr3_nt: TGTGCCAGCAGCTTAGCTTTGACAATGAACACTGAAGCTTTCTTT
cdr3_aa: CASSLALTMNTEAFF

v_call: TRBV5-1
j_call: TRBJ1-6
d_call: NA
clone_size: NA
cdr3_nt: TGCGCCAGCAGCGGGGAGGCTCCTCAGTATTCACCCCTCCACTTT
cdr3_aa: CASSGEAPQYSPLHF

v_call: TRBV30
j_call: TRBJ1-4
d_call: NA
clone_size: NA
cdr3_nt: TGTGCCTGGAGTGTTCGGAATGAAAAACTGTTTTTT
cdr3_aa: CAWSVRNEKLFF

v_call: TRBV12-5
j_call: TRBJ1-1
d_call: NA
clone_size: NA
cdr3_nt: TGTGCTGTCCCAATCGGGGGGCGAGCTTTCTTT
cdr3_aa: CAVPIGGRAFF

v_call: TRBV6-6
j_call: TRBJ1-1
d_call: NA
clone_size: NA
cdr3_nt: TGTGCCAGCAGTACCCCCCAGATGAACACTGAAGCTTTCTTT
cdr3_aa: CASSTPQMNTEAFF

v_call: TRBV28
j_call: TRBJ1-1
d_call: NA
clone_size: NA
cdr3_nt: TGTGCCAGCACCCTGCCGGACAGACCGAACACTGAAGCTTTCTTT
cdr3_aa: CASTLPDRPNTEAFF

v_call: TRBV7-2
j_call: TRBJ2-5
d_call: TRBD2
clone_size: NA
cdr3_nt: TGTGCCAGCAGCTCGGGACTAGCGGGGGGGCAGGAGATCCAGTACTTC
cdr3_aa: CASSSGLAGGQEIQYF

v_call: TRBV27
j_call: TRBJ2-7
d_call: NA
clone_size: once
cdr3_nt: TGTGCCAGCAGTCCTGGAGAGTCCTACGAGCAGTACTTC
cdr3_aa: CASSPGESYEQYF

v_call: TRBV30
j_call: TRBJ2-5
d_call: TRBD2
clone_size: NA
cdr3_nt: TGTGCCTGGAGGACTAGCGGGGGGGGCGAGACCCAGTACTTC
cdr3_aa: CAWRTSGGGETQYF

v_call: TRBV27
j_call: TRBJ2-3
d_call: NA
clone_size: NA
cdr3_nt: TGTGCCAGCAGTTTGGGAGAGATTCGCATAGATACGCAGTATTTT
cdr3_aa: CASSLGEIRIDTQYF

v_call: TRBV5-1
j_call: TRBJ2-1
d_call: NA
clone_size: once
cdr3_nt: TGCGCCAGCAGCGAGACTAGTCTTTCCCTAAATGAGCAGTTCTTC
cdr3_aa: CASSETSLSLNEQFF

v_call: TRBV5-1
j_call: TRBJ2-1
d_call: TRBD1
clone_size: many
cdr3_nt: TGCGCCAGCAGGTATGGACAGGGCAATGAGCAGTTCTTC
cdr3_aa: CASRYGQGNEQFF

v_call: TRBV7-9
j_call: TRBJ1-4
d_call: NA
clone_size: NA
cdr3_nt: TGTGCCAGCAGCTTAGAGACAGCCTTTAATGAAAAACTGTTTTTT
cdr3_aa: CASSLETAFNEKLFF

v_call: TRBV7-9
j_call: TRBJ1-5
d_call: NA
clone_size: NA
cdr3_nt: TGTTCCAGCAGCTTAGACGGGACTATTAGCTATCAGCCCCAGCATTTT
cdr3_aa: CSSSLDGTISYQPQHF